The clone carrying this T cell receptor beta chain was detected only a few times. This entry belongs to a study of blood T cell repertoires in COVID-19. Germline loops: CDR1 MNHEY, CDR2 SVGEGT. This CDR3 is 14 amino acids long. V was clipped by 0 bases and J by 13 bases, with 18 bases between them. Assay: immunoSEQ multiplex PCR; the TCRdb copy retains only in-frame clones and omits some. The table has 200,000 or so clones, about 85% seen once. The chain combines TRBV6-2 or TRBV6-3 with TRBJ1-2; the D gene is possibly TRBD1 (5 bases). The sequence was obtained from a person aged 65-85 years with COVID-19, enrolled during active disease. The sequencing sample was made of peripheral blood. The CDR3 sequence: CASSYSTRADILTF. CDR3 DNA sequence: TGTGCCAGCAGTTACTCGACCAGGGCCGACATACTCACCTTC.